This entry is about one T cell receptor beta chain. The antigen remains unidentified. These data are taken from a study of cytomegalovirus exposure and HLA in healthy donors. In the study overall: The 120 or so validation repertoires were produced on the same platform as the roughly 720 repertoires of the first cohort. This was reported in a later analysis. General study results and limits: For cytomegalovirus status, the classifier reportedly gave diagnoses with high specificity and sensitivity. Most TCRs appeared rarely, but some public TCRs recurred in many donors. The CMV antigen specificity of three CMV-associated chains was confirmed through in vitro analysis.

Only in-frame clones appear in the TCRdb table, and some are missing; sequencing was by immunoSEQ multiplex PCR. The top ten clones hold 0.95% to 1.1% of a sample with approximately 280,000 clones, approximately 83% of them seen once. Input material: PBMCs. The TCR comes from a woman aged 18-29 years in good health and CMV-seronegative.

The CDR3 DNA reads TGTGCCAGCAGCGACCCGGTTCGGGCAGGGGGCGTTCAGCCCCAGCATTTT. Its protein product is CASSDPVRAGGVQPQHF. The genes are TRBV7-2 and TRBJ1-5, with 8 positions matching TRBD1. V trimming: 5 bases; J trimming: 6 bases; junction bases outside the gene matches: 15. Germline V gives CDR1 SGHTA, CDR2 FQGNSA. The CDR3 runs to 17 residues.